These 5 T cell receptor beta chains share one sample of origin, sequenced in a study of graft-versus-host responses after intestinal transplantation. Using immunoSEQ multiplex PCR, the repertoire was profiled, and TCRdb retains in-frame clones only, with some absent. The sample contains about 20,000 clones, approximately 86% of which appear only once. Sequenced material: PBMCs, taken 230 to 240 days after intestinal transplant. The receptors stem from a human patient who received an intestinal transplant, so some T cells may come from the graft donor.

The chain links TRBV5-1 to TRBJ2-7; 8 positions agree with TRBD2. Trimming took 4 bases from V and 9 from J; bases not matched to a gene: 12. In germline, CDR1 is SGHRS, CDR2 YFSETQ. The CDR3 is made up of 14 amino acids. CDR3: CASSQAGAGVGQYF. The CDR3, as DNA: TGCGCCAGCAGCCAAGCGGGGGCCGGAGTTGGGCAGTACTTC. The full variable domain, rest sourced from reference TRBV5-1 and TRBJ2-7, is KAGVTQTPRYLIKTRGQQVTLSCSPISGHRSVSWYQQTPGQGLQFLFEYFSETQRNKGNFPGRFSGRQFSNSRSEMNVSTLELGDSALYLCASSQAGAGVGQYFGPGTRLTVT.

The rearrangement links TRBV6-5 to TRBJ2-5; D is unresolved. Germline-derived CDR1 and CDR2 are MNHEY and SVGAGI. This CDR3 has 9 residues. The V gene lost 6 bases and the J gene lost 6 bases, with 2 bases spanning the gap. The CDR3 region is CASRQTQYF. CDR3 in DNA: TGTGCCAGCAGACAGACCCAGTACTTC.

In regard to this clone: Other nucleotide sequences in the sample specify the same CDR3. The chain recombines TRBV18 with TRBJ1-2; 10 nucleotides match TRBD1. The J segment lost 8 bases and the V segment lost 6 bases, leaving 9 bases of the junction unmatched. The CDR3 is made up of 14 amino acids. Germline CDR1 KGHSH, CDR2 LQKENI. The CDR3 DNA is TGTGCCAGCTCCCCCGGGACAGGGGACGTGGGCTACACCTTC. The encoded protein is CASSPGTGDVGYTF.

The sample holds a few counts of this clone. The chain has TRBV5-1 and TRBJ1-5; 10 bases align to TRBD1. The ends lost 4 bases at V and 3 bases at J; junction bases unmatched: 7. Germline assignment: CDR1 SGHRS and CDR2 YFSETQ. The CDR3 spans 16 residues. The CDR3 sequence is CASSDGTGDFNQPQHF. CDR3 coding DNA: TGCGCCAGCAGCGACGGGACAGGGGACTTCAATCAGCCCCAGCATTTT.

The chain is built from TRBV2 and TRBJ1-3; D is possibly TRBD1 (6 bases). Germline assignment: CDR1 SNHLY and CDR2 FYNNEI. The CDR3 loop spans 13 amino acids. The CDR3 sequence: CALIGGHVDTIYF. CDR3 bases: TGTGCTCTTATCGGGGGGCATGTAGACACCATATATTTT.